This T cell receptor (beta chain) was captured by sequencing in a study of blood T cells in healthy people across ages (dated by TCRdb to 2014 to 2015). Study-level background: In model experiments, template switching captured about one uniquely barcoded TCR beta cDNA molecule for every two T cells. Using deep sequencing normalized with unique cDNA molecular identifiers, the study measured how TCR beta repertoire diversity changes with age. Four age groups were formed from the donors: young (average roughly 16 years), middle-aged (just under 40), aged (62) and long-lived (approximately 80). To avoid experimental bias, donors of different ages were distributed randomly across sequencing lanes. Using the same blood draw, the study looked at two additional independent replicas of 1 million unique cDNA reads for two donors, one aged 18 to 30 and the other aged 80 or older. General findings and caveats noted by the study authors: Estimates of total diversity from one million sequenced T cells were regarded as lower bounds and underestimates. Observed TCR beta diversity correlated strongly with the percentage of naive T cells measured by flow cytometry. Donor CMV infection status was unknown, potentially confounding age-related changes in expanded clonotypes. As age increased, observed TCR beta diversity per million T cells dropped in a roughly linear way, and a significant reduction was already evident by age about 40. Bulk unsorted PBMC profiling prevented conclusive comparison of naive and antigen-experienced compartments. Compared with the aged group, more naive CD4+ T cells, fewer expanded clones and increased TCR diversity were shown by the long-lived group, suggesting age selection.

Systemically healthy Caucasian individuals from Russia, some 40 in total and aged roughly 6 to 100 years, were included as donors. Each donor gave about 11 milliliters of peripheral blood, drawn into EDTA-treated Vacutainer tubes. Ficoll-Paque density-gradient centrifugation was used to isolate PBMCs, with at least 6 million per sample. Trizol reagent was used to extract total RNA from the PBMCs, yielding at least 5 micrograms per sample. Naive CD45RAhigh/CD27high T cell percentages were measured by flow cytometry on a PBMC aliquot from every donor. Regarding this clonotype: No antigen is known for it. No base quality values were provided; no much bigger clone lies one nucleotide off.

For this chain, trimming is 5 bases at the V end and 3 bases at the J end, and the number of junction bases without a gene match is 14. CDR1 and CDR2 (MRHNA, SNTAGT) derive from the germline V gene. The CDR3 spans 20 residues, from the cysteine through the phenylalanine. Of all the DNA, just the CDR3 is kept, 60 bases in frame from base 1. Library preparation used 5' RACE. TCRdb lists the instrument as Illumina HiSeq 2500. A second 7 to 11 cycle PCR used a sample-barcoded 5' primer and a J-beta primer mix. Each TCR beta cDNA molecule received a unique molecular identifier from a template-switch 5' adaptor carrying 12 random nucleotides. Each sample yielded at least 2.5 million CDR3-containing paired-end reads. First-strand cDNA synthesis was performed from all RNA using the Mint cDNA synthesis kit, with priming by a TRBC-specific oligonucleotide. All cDNA was treated with uracil-DNA glycosylase and then went through a first 18-cycle PCR with the universal primers M1SS and BC2_uni_R. On the study's bioinformatics: Each sample was normalized by randomly selecting 1 million high-quality reads, each carrying a distinct molecular identifier. Reads with shared molecular identifiers were discarded instead of being binned into consensus sequences. CDR3 identification, clonotype clustering and error correction used MiTCR with a Q25 quality threshold and the strictest error-elimination algorithm. A nonparametric unseen species model with Euler transformation was used to estimate a lower bound on total TCR beta diversity. TCRdb trimmed the raw reads at Q25, called clones with MiXCR and kept productive beta chains. Rows matching on CDR3 protein sequence are summarized as one entry with the most common DNA and genes. The V and J calls, along with clone size, are taken from TCRdb and not from the paper's own processing. The sample records 910,000 or so distinct CDR3 sequences, roughly 51% of which are singletons. The biggest ten clones account for about 20% of the sample.

The sample consisted of blood. The chain couples TRBV6-4 to TRBJ2-4, and TRBD2 matches 15 of the central bases. The receptor was derived from a woman aged 60-70 years in good health. The CDR3 reads as follows: CASSPPLGLAGGRGKNIQYF. The DNA sequence is as follows: TGTGCCAGCAGTCCACCACTGGGACTAGCGGGAGGTAGGGGCAAAAACATTCAGTACTTC.